This T cell receptor (beta chain) was observed in a study of human T cells and chemical hapten exposure. The overall study: Patch tests of 0.01% DPC on the upper back were read at 6 days. Small pooled library volume differences mainly caused per-sample TCR yield variation.

With regard to this clonotype: Its antigen is unidentified. A read error may explain this, as a much larger clone is one base away.

What the library attached to individual cDNA molecules were unique molecular identifiers. MiXCR was run by TCRdb on the RACE reads, yielding one entry per CDR3 protein. The sample includes 70,000 to 95,000 distinct CDR3 sequences, about 6.3% of them seen just once. Study-wide findings and caveats: Among expanded TCRs, significantly more large CDR3 similarity clusters formed than among controls.

Stated time point: patch test 2, 6 weeks after DPC sensitization. Described treatment: therapeutic diphenylcyclopropenone sensitization with weekly scalp DPC. The origin of this receptor is a woman aged 30 to 39 with alopecia areata. Some clones in this sample may be carry-over from other donors' samples. Specimen: whole blood, collected in connection with sensitization to the hapten diphenylcyclopropenone (DPC).

The DNA for the CDR3 is TGTGCCAGCAGCTTAAACAAGAACACTGGAGCTTTCTTT. Translating it yields CASSLNKNTGAFF. The chain is built from TRBV7-3 and TRBJ1-1; the D is unclear. The CDR3 runs to 13 residues. Germline CDR1 is SGHTA and CDR2 is FQGTGA.